A selection of T cell receptor beta chains follows, all from one sample in a study of blood T cell repertoires in COVID-19. TCRdb's table, derived via immunoSEQ multiplex PCR, lists solely in-frame clones and lacks some. This sample yields about 87,000 clones, of which roughly 82% are seen a single time; roughly 27% belongs to the top ten. Sequencing was done on a sample of peripheral blood. Receptors were obtained from a human donor in a cohort sampled during active COVID-19. CDR3s include the opening cysteine and the closing phenylalanine or tryptophan. The D gene is left open where the match is weak. The size field is filled for only some rows; it gives once, few, many or a size class.

size	D	J	V	CDR3	DNA
.	.	TRBJ2-7	TRBV25-1	CASGTSYEQYF	TGTGCCAGCGGGACAAGCTACGAGCAGTACTTC
.	TRBD2	TRBJ2-6	TRBV4-1	CASSQERLAGGTGANVLTF	TGCGCCAGCAGCCAAGAAAGACTAGCGGGAGGCACTGGGGCCAACGTCCTGACTTTC
.	TRBD2	TRBJ2-1	TRBV9	CASSASGSQTSYNEQFF	TGTGCCAGCAGCGCTAGCGGCTCGCAAACCTCCTACAATGAGCAGTTCTTC
.	TRBD2	TRBJ2-7	TRBV19	CASSFSGGAYNEQYF	TGTGCCAGTAGTTTTAGCGGGGGGGCCTACAACGAGCAGTACTTC
once	TRBD1	TRBJ1-1	TRBV25-1	CASSASNRGETEAFF	TGTGCCAGCAGTGCTTCTAACAGGGGTGAGACTGAAGCTTTCTTT
.	TRBD2	TRBJ2-3	TRBV4-3	CASSPRWSGGSTDTQYF	TGCGCCAGCAGCCCCAGATGGAGCGGGGGCAGCACAGATACGCAGTATTTT
.	TRBD1	TRBJ2-5	TRBV3-1/TRBV3-2	CASRQDRQGARETQYF	TGTGCCAGCAGGCAAGACCGACAGGGGGCGCGGGAGACCCAGTACTTC
.	TRBD1	TRBJ1-5	TRBV19	CASSSTGGGYQPQHF	TGTGCCAGTAGTTCGACAGGGGGCGGGTATCAGCCCCAGCATTTT
once	TRBD1	TRBJ2-1	TRBV2	CASSQSGDRGRNEQFF	TGTGCCAGCAGCCAATCAGGTGACAGGGGGAGGAATGAGCAGTTCTTC
.	.	TRBJ2-3	TRBV24-1	CATGDSDTQYF	TGTGCCACCGGGGACTCAGATACGCAGTATTTT
once	.	TRBJ2-1	TRBV19	CASSISKLELNEQFF	TGTGCCAGTAGTATTTCAAAACTAGAGCTCAATGAGCAGTTCTTC
.	TRBD2	TRBJ2-7	TRBV18	CASSPTGLAASYEQYF	TGTGCCAGCTCACCAACGGGACTAGCGGCCTCCTACGAGCAGTACTTC
.	.	TRBJ1-5	TRBV27	CASGLGGGQPQHF	TGTGCCAGCGGATTAGGCGGGGGTCAGCCCCAGCATTTT
.	.	TRBJ1-1	TRBV18	CASSPPNTEAFF	TGTGCCAGCTCACCACCCAATACTGAAGCTTTCTTT